This T cell receptor beta chain was profiled in a study of T cell responses to AZD1222 COVID-19 vaccine. Here immunoSEQ multiplex PCR was the method, and the copy in TCRdb shows in-frame clones only, minus some. The sample consists of approximately 190,000 clones, 90% to 95% of them appearing once. The V and J ends lost 4 bases and 1 base, in that order; junction bases with no gene match: 9. CDR1 SEHNR and CDR2 FQNEAQ come from the germline V gene (reference sequence). The CDR3 runs 16 residues. This material consisted of peripheral blood, taken 28 days after the second dose of the MenACWY control vaccine. This clonotype was sampled from an adult who received the MenACWY meningococcal vaccine as a control. The genes are TRBV7-9 and TRBJ1-1, with 7 bases that match TRBD1. The CDR3 sequence: CASSSGQKTPNTEAFF. The DNA of the CDR3 is TGTGCCAGCAGCTCGGGACAGAAAACACCGAACACTGAAGCTTTCTTT.